The 18 T cell receptor beta chains below all came from one sample that was sequenced in a study of regulatory T cells in long-lasting Graves disease. HTBI primers from iRepertoire and Arm-PCR of CDR3 regions yielded the TCR beta libraries. TCRdb re-called the multiplex PCR reads with MiXCR, one entry per CDR3 protein. The sample lists over 200,000 distinct CDR3 sequences, 18% occurring once. This sample's time point: newly diagnosed GD, antithyroid drugs for less than 3 months. Making the TCR library involved RNA that had been extracted from PBMCs. This sample also appeared in a second study, on T cells in Graves' hyperthyroidism and ophthalmopathy.

The specimen was peripheral blood mononuclear cells (PBMCs), collected at new diagnosis, from a patient treated with antithyroid drugs. These TCRs come from a woman in her 30s with Graves disease.

This clonotype has a count of ten or more. V gene TRBV5-1 combines with J gene TRBJ1-1; D is possibly TRBD1 (5 bases). There are 13 residues in the CDR3. Trimming shortened V by 5 bases and J by 5 bases, and 13 bases separated the two germline ends. Germline-derived CDR1 and CDR2 are SGHRS and YFSETQ. This chain's CDR3 is CASSFGAETEAFF. The CDR3 DNA follows: TGCGCCAGCAGTTTCGGGGCTGAAACTGAAGCTTTCTTT. Filled out from reference TRBV5-1 and TRBJ1-1, the complete variable domain reads KAGVTQTPRYLIKTRGQQVTLSCSPISGHRSVSWYQQTPGQGLQFLFEYFSETQRNKGNFPGRFSGRQFSNSRSEMNVSTLELGDSALYLCASSFGAETEAFFGQGTRLTVV.

V usage is TRBV6-2 or TRBV6-3 and J usage is TRBJ2-7; tentative D call: TRBD1 (6 bases). CDR3 size: 14 residues. With 0 bases removed from V and 5 bases from J, the gap between germline ends came to 11 bases. CDR1 and CDR2 from the germline V gene are MNHEY and SVGEGT. CDR3 bases: TGTGCCAGCAGTTACTCGGGACAAGCGGACGAGCAGTACTTC. Residues: CASSYSGQADEQYF.

This clonotype has a count of ten or more. V is TRBV24-1 and J is TRBJ2-1; no definite D call. Per the germline V gene, CDR1 is KGHDR and CDR2 is SFDVKD. V dropped 5 bases and J dropped 7 bases, with 8 bases sitting between them. The CDR3 length is 12 residues. DNA of the CDR3: TGTGCCACCAGTGCCGCTGGGAATGAGCAGTTCTTC. As protein: CATSAAGNEQFF.

This clonotype was counted ten times or more. The V and J genes are TRBV20-1 and TRBJ2-3; D is unclear. The CDR3 consists of 12 residues. The germline V and J ends were trimmed by 5 bases and 7 bases, with 13 bases remaining between them. Germline CDR1 DFQATT, CDR2 SNEGSKA (reference sequence). The CDR3 region has the DNA TGCAGTGCTCAGCAGAGGTCCAATACGCAGTATTTT. The encoded protein is CSAQQRSNTQYF.

This clonotype occurred many times. This chain uses TRBV4-1 with TRBJ1-6; tentatively, D is TRBD1 (5 bases). Deletions cut 2 bases from V and 7 bases from J, with 15 bases between. CDR3 length: 16 residues. Looked up from germline, CDR1 is MGHRA and CDR2 is YSYEKL. CDR3 in DNA: TGCGCCAGCAGCCAACTAAGCGGGACGGTGAATTCACCCCTCCACTTT. Residues: CASSQLSGTVNSPLHF.

On this clonotype: A far larger clone is a single base away, which makes a read error likely. The chain carries TRBV5-6 and TRBJ2-5; perhaps D is TRBD1 or TRBD2 (5 bases each). With 3 bases removed from V and 11 bases from J, the gap between germline ends came to 20 bases. The CDR3 has 14 residues. Germline V gene lookup returns CDR1 SGHDT and CDR2 YYEEEE. The CDR3 reads CASSYRDGNNEQYF. The CDR3 nucleotides are TGTGCCAGCAGCTACCGGGACGGTAACAATGAGCAGTACTTC.

This clonotype has a count of ten or more. The V gene is TRBV20-1, the J gene TRBJ2-7, with D tentatively TRBD1 (6 bases). Germline CDR1 reads DFQATT; CDR2 reads SNEGSKA (reference sequence). V gave up 6 bases and J gave up 7 bases, with 19 bases separating them. The CDR3 has 13 amino acids. In nucleotides, the CDR3 is TGCAGTGCAACGGACAGATCTCTTTTTGAGCAGTACTTC. It yields the protein CSATDRSLFEQYF.

This clonotype was seen at least ten times. The chain carries TRBV6-5 and TRBJ1-1; the D is unclear. This CDR3 is 14 amino acids long. From germline, CDR1 is MNHEY and CDR2 SVGAGI. V was cut by 0 bases and J by 1 base, with 6 bases left in between. In nucleotides, the CDR3 is TGTGCCAGCAGTTACTCTTGGCGGAACACTGAAGCTTTCTTT. Amino acid sequence: CASSYSWRNTEAFF.

This clonotype was seen many times. The chain combines TRBV27 with TRBJ1-6; weak D call: TRBD1 (6 bases). This CDR3 spans 17 amino acids. With 2 bases removed from V and 7 bases from J, the gap between germline ends came to 18 bases. CDR1 MNHEY and CDR2 SMNVEV come from the germline V gene (reference sequence). Here the CDR3 reads CASSLGPGTRKNSPLHF. CDR3 coding DNA: TGTGCCAGCAGTTTAGGGCCTGGGACAAGAAAAAATTCACCCCTCCACTTT.

This clonotype was observed many times. The V and J genes are TRBV7-3 and TRBJ2-7; 10 bases match TRBD1. Germline V gene data show CDR1 as SGHTA and CDR2 as FQGTGA. J was trimmed by 3 bases and V by 5 bases; bases with no gene match: 16. The CDR3 covers 18 residues. CDR3 coding DNA: TGTGCCAGCAGCCCCGGACAGGGGGGTCCACCTGTCAACTACGAGCAGTACTTC. Its protein is CASSPGQGGPPVNYEQYF. The full variable domain, in which reference TRBV7-3 and TRBJ2-7 provide the parts outside the CDR3, is GAGVSQTPSNKVTEKGKYVELRCDPISGHTALYWYRQSLGQGPEFLIYFQGTGAADDSGLPNDRFFAVRPEGSVSTLKIQRTERGDSAVYLCASSPGQGGPPVNYEQYFGPGTRLTVT.

This clonotype appeared many times. The V call is TRBV5-1, the J call TRBJ2-7; D gene ambiguous. The CDR3 is 14 residues long. Trimming took 0 bases from V and 5 from J, leaving 12 bases between them. Germline V gives CDR1 SGHRS, CDR2 YFSETQ. The CDR3 DNA sequence: TGCGCCAGCAGCTTGGGAAGGGTCGGCGACGAGCAGTACTTC. Its translation: CASSLGRVGDEQYF. The whole variable domain, filled in from reference TRBV5-1 and TRBJ2-7, reads KAGVTQTPRYLIKTRGQQVTLSCSPISGHRSVSWYQQTPGQGLQFLFEYFSETQRNKGNFPGRFSGRQFSNSRSEMNVSTLELGDSALYLCASSLGRVGDEQYFGPGTRLTVT.

Only a few counts were recorded for this clonotype. The chain recombines TRBV19 with TRBJ1-6, with a possible D match to TRBD1 (5 bases). Germline CDR1 is LNHDA and CDR2 is SQIVND (reference sequence). Trimming left V 7 bases short and J 9 bases short, with 16 bases between. The CDR3 totals 14 residues. CDR3 coding DNA: TGTGCCAGTAAGCCGGGACCCTACATTTCACCCCTCCACTTT. It encodes CASKPGPYISPLHF.

At least ten counts were recorded for this clonotype. V gene TRBV9 combines with J gene TRBJ1-1, with a weak D call TRBD1 (6 bases). Looked up from germline, CDR1 is SGDLS and CDR2 is YYNGEE. V was pared by 4 bases and J by 4 bases, with 14 bases between. The CDR3 contains 14 residues. CDR3 sequence reads: CASSRRGVGTEAFF. The CDR3 DNA is TGTGCCAGCAGCAGGAGGGGGGTCGGCACTGAAGCTTTCTTT. Together with reference TRBV9 and TRBJ1-1, the CDR3 gives the full variable domain: DSGVTQTPKHLITATGQRVTLRCSPRSGDLSVYWYQQSLDQGLQFLIQYYNGEERAKGNILERFSAQQFPDLHSELNLSSLELGDSALYFCASSRRGVGTEAFFGQGTRLTVV.

This chain uses TRBV9 with TRBJ2-7, with TRBD1 matching over 9 bases. The CDR3 totals 16 residues. Germline V gene data show CDR1 as SGDLS and CDR2 as YYNGEE. V lost 2 bases and J lost 2; bases outside the gene matches: 8. Here the CDR3 DNA reads TGTGCCAGCAGCGTTGGACAGGGGATTGGAACCTACGAGCAGTACTTC. This gives the protein CASSVGQGIGTYEQYF.

This clonotype was counted ten times or more. CDR3 amino acids: CASSLVLWGRMNTEAFF. CDR3 sequence (DNA): TGTGCCAGCAGCTTAGTATTGTGGGGACGGATGAACACTGAAGCTTTCTTT. The rearrangement uses TRBV7-9 and TRBJ1-1; tentatively, D is TRBD1 (5 bases). Germline V CDR1 and CDR2: SEHNR, FQNEAQ (reference sequence). V was pared by 1 base and J by 0 bases, with 15 bases between. The CDR3 extends over 17 amino acids.

The chain employs TRBV20-1 and TRBJ2-3; maybe TRBD2 (5 bases). The CDR3 consists of 14 residues. Germline V gene sequence: CDR1 DFQATT, CDR2 SNEGSKA (reference sequence). V lost 5 bases to trimming and J lost 0 bases, with 12 bases between them. CDR3 amino acids: CSADEERSTDTQYF. The CDR3 DNA follows: TGCAGTGCTGACGAGGAGCGGAGCACAGATACGCAGTATTTT.

The chain is built from TRBV20-1 and TRBJ1-5; 8 positions match TRBD1. The CDR3 contains 12 residues. Losses at the gene ends were 4 bases for V and 6 bases for J; bases not matched to a gene: 2. From germline, CDR1 is DFQATT and CDR2 SNEGSKA (reference sequence). Written as DNA, the CDR3 is TGCAGTGCTACGACAGGGGTTCAGCCCCAGCATTTT. As protein: CSATTGVQPQHF.

This clonotype showed up many times. The rearrangement joins TRBV20-1 to TRBJ2-5; perhaps TRBD2 as D (6 bases). V shed 5 bases and J shed 4 bases, with 14 bases lying between them. This CDR3 comprises 13 residues. Germline V lookup: CDR1 DFQATT, CDR2 SNEGSKA (reference sequence). The CDR3 bases are TGCAGTGCTCGGACTTTCGGGGGAGAGACCCAGTACTTC. Amino acids: CSARTFGGETQYF.